This T cell receptor (beta chain) was documented in a study of siplizumab effects on memory and regulatory T cells. Study results and caveats: Roughly 75-97% of dividing CD4+ or CD8+ clones were without an attributable naive or memory phenotype. Tregs proliferating in siplizumab cultures lacked confirmation of their suppressive function.

V was clipped by 7 bases and J by 1 base, with 10 bases between them. Germline V gene lookup returns CDR1 SQVTM and CDR2 ANQGSEA. The CDR3 has 12 amino acids. This clone has just one count. Its antigen is unknown. The assay covered 100,000 or so TCR templates per sample. Produced via immunoSEQ multiplex PCR; TCRdb's table is partial and in-frame only. The table shows roughly 64,000 clones, with approximately 97% occurring only once. The source is a human donor in good health. This chain uses TRBV29-1 with TRBJ1-1; D call uncertain. The source material was naive CD8+ T cells sorted from blood. In nucleotides, the CDR3 is TGCAGCGGGCGCCTGGGGAACACTGAAGCTTTCTTT. This sequence encodes CSGRLGNTEAFF. Full variable domain (remainder filled in from reference TRBV29-1 and TRBJ1-1): SAVISQKPSRDICQRGTSLTIQCQVDSQVTMMFWYRQQPGQSLTLIATANQGSEATYESGFVIDKFPISRPNLTFSTLTVSNMSPEDSSIYLCSGRLGNTEAFFGQGTRLTVV.